This T cell receptor (beta chain) was recorded in a study of cytomegalovirus exposure and HLA in healthy donors. V gave up 4 bases and J gave up 4 bases; unmatched junction bases: 11. This CDR3 is 17 amino acids long. The germline gives CDR1 SGHRS, CDR2 YFSETQ. The primer mix had 60 Vbeta and 13 Jbeta primers. Produced via immunoSEQ multiplex PCR; TCRdb's table is partial and in-frame only. Among approximately 120,000 clones, about 80% were seen once, and the ten largest hold 7.7%. The chain has TRBV5-1 and TRBJ2-1; 10 bases map to TRBD2. This receptor was obtained from a woman in her fifties or sixties in good health and CMV-seropositive. The sequencing sample was made of PBMCs. The CDR3 region has the DNA TGCGCCAGCAGCGCCACTTCTAGCGGGGGAGTTTACAATGAGCAGTTCTTC. Its protein is CASSATSSGGVYNEQFF.